Listed below are T cell receptor beta chains from one sample, sequenced in a study of blood T cell repertoires in COVID-19. The table came from immunoSEQ multiplex PCR; TCRdb's copy has only in-frame clones and leaves some out. The sample lists about 490,000 clones; 75% to 90% were seen once. Sequenced material: peripheral blood. The receptors derive from a human donor in a cohort sampled during active COVID-19. Both conserved end residues are trimmed from each CDR3.

v_call cdr3_aa
TRBV10-2 ASSKQDRDATGELF
TRBV30 AWSVGLSNQPQH
TRBV2 ASRGSLGETQY
TRBV28 ASSSNRGGMKAF
TRBV27 ASSSLGATGNTIY
TRBV6-5 ATQGFGAGELF
TRBV15 ATSPQGMGYGYT
TRBV7-3 ASSLDGAYSYEQY
TRBV30 AWTGAGANVLT
TRBV9 ATLRAAREQF
TRBV9 ASSPRLAGGDTGELF
TRBV19 ASSPGGRAADTQY
TRBV18 ASSPGGQPPAEAF
TRBV9 ASSLDPGLAGGGEQF
TRBV12-5 ASGLGQNYGYT
TRBV6-5 ASSYAQGRGQPQH
TRBV21-1 ASSKELRGRCSEAF
TRBV18 ASSPRAGAPHEQF
TRBV11-3 ASSRRSEGGEAF
TRBV6-5 ASRSDNEGGYT
TRBV10-2 ASSESASRTEAF
TRBV4-3 ASSPGQGGYEQY
TRBV19 ASSIPGQNYGYT
TRBV9 ASSAEEEGMNTEAF
TRBV7-9 ASSFSFPYEQY
TRBV5-1 ASRSGQNTGELF
TRBV19 ASSLHVTSGTVNEKLF
TRBV7-3 ASSLRQGLAKNIQY
TRBV28 ASAPPGQGAYGYT
TRBV2 ASRLDRGLGEKLF
TRBV9 ASSVGTDNQPQH
TRBV4-3 ASSLSTGPSSNQPQH
TRBV6-6 ASSYSRGNTQY
TRBV6-5 ASSQVGEQF
TRBV2 ASRGQGGSGYT
TRBV21-1 ASSKVAGNKYEQY
TRBV11-2 ASSFAVGGGSYEQY
TRBV4-1 ASSQPESGPREQF
TRBV19 ASRLRGRPTDTQY
TRBV3-1/TRBV3-2 ASSHASGQGGAEQY
TRBV11-2 ASSLTSGGRTNTGELF
TRBV5-4 ASSTDRGTPGNTIY
TRBV5-4 ASSLEGAGSGNTIY
TRBV5-1 ASSIGQVEQF
TRBV5-1 ASSLTGVLQETQY
TRBV5-6 ASSFLKRTDARYT
TRBV3-1/TRBV3-2 ASSQAWERGQAF
TRBV28 ASIRTSGSGEQF
TRBV6-2/TRBV6-3 ASTPGDRGNQPQH
TRBV29-1 SVNEGGRHYEQY
TRBV19 ASSSRANQPQH
TRBV5-5 ASSPHDFPPEAF
TRBV7-3 ASGDSGRAPGELF
TRBV30 AWGRDYSGEQF